The 16 T cell receptor beta chains below all came from one sample that was sequenced in a study of CD4 T cells in relation to SARS-CoV-2 and coronaviruses. Repertoires were generated with immunoSEQ multiplex PCR, while TCRdb's copy carries only in-frame clones and drops some. Of 37,000 or so clones in the sample, 82% were seen once. The antigens of these receptors remain unknown. Sequenced material: naive CD4+ T cells from PBMCs, cultured in vitro. Subset in this sample: naive CD4+ T cells isolated by negative enrichment. These receptors came from an adult with COVID-19.

The rearrangement uses TRBV2 and TRBJ1-3; D is unresolved. Between the trimmed V and J ends, which lost 7 bases and 0 bases, there was a span of 10 bases. The CDR3 covers 14 residues. Germline assignment: CDR1 SNHLY and CDR2 FYNNEI. The CDR3 region is CASKSGSSGNTIYF. The CDR3 DNA follows: TGTGCCAGCAAGTCGGGCTCCTCTGGAAACACCATATATTTT.

This clone has just a few counts. The chain couples TRBV5-4 to TRBJ2-2, with 9 bases identical to TRBD1. V was pared by 4 bases and J by 10 bases, with 14 bases of the junction left unmatched. Germline CDR1 reads SGHNT; CDR2 reads YYREEE (reference sequence). The CDR3 consists of 16 residues. CDR3 loop: CASSIDRGTLGEELFF. The CDR3 region has the DNA TGTGCCAGCAGCATCGACAGGGGGACATTAGGGGAGGAGCTGTTTTTT. Together with reference TRBV5-4 and TRBJ2-2, the CDR3 gives the full variable domain: ETGVTQSPTHLIKTRGQQVTLRCSSQSGHNTVSWYQQALGQGPQFIFQYYREEENGRGNFPPRFSGLQFPNYSSELNVNALELDDSALYLCASSIDRGTLGEELFFGEGSRLTVL.

The sample holds one count of this clone. The rearrangement joins TRBV20-1 to TRBJ2-4; unclear D gene. This CDR3 has 13 residues. CDR1 DFQATT and CDR2 SNEGSKA come from the germline V gene (reference sequence). Trimming shortened V by 3 bases and J by 9 bases, and 15 bases separated the two germline ends. In DNA form, the CDR3 reads TGCAGTGCTAGTCCCCCCCAACGTGGCATTCAGTACTTC. It yields the protein CSASPPQRGIQYF.

V and J are TRBV11-2 and TRBJ2-7; 7 nucleotides align to TRBD1. From germline, CDR1 is SGHAT and CDR2 FQNNGV. The V gene end was trimmed by 6 bases and the J gene end by 1 base; junction bases not matched to a gene: 18. The CDR3 covers 18 residues. The CDR3 spells CASSRLRPGTAVSYEQYF. CDR3 bases: TGTGCCAGCAGTCGTTTAAGGCCCGGGACAGCGGTATCCTACGAGCAGTACTTC.

The V and J genes are TRBV5-1 and TRBJ2-3; 7 bases map to TRBD1. The V and J ends lost 5 bases and 2 bases, in that order; junction bases with no gene match: 8. This CDR3 has 15 amino acids. Germline values: CDR1 SGHRS, CDR2 YFSETQ. In DNA, the CDR3 is TGCGCCAGCAGAGAAGGGGGCTACTACACAGATACGCAGTATTTT. Its translation is CASREGGYYTDTQYF. Based on the CDR3 plus reference TRBV5-1 and TRBJ2-3, the full variable domain is KAGVTQTPRYLIKTRGQQVTLSCSPISGHRSVSWYQQTPGQGLQFLFEYFSETQRNKGNFPGRFSGRQFSNSRSEMNVSTLELGDSALYLCASREGGYYTDTQYFGPGTRLTVL.

The chain combines TRBV15 with TRBJ2-7; 8 nucleotides line up with TRBD2. Germline trimming cut 0 bases from V and 2 bases from J; bases unmatched to any gene: 9. Germline CDR1 and CDR2: LNHNV and YYDKDF (reference sequence). The CDR3 extends over 17 amino acids. CDR3 sequence reads: CATSRDPPLAGTYEQYF. The CDR3 DNA sequence: TGTGCCACCAGCAGAGATCCCCCGCTAGCGGGTACCTACGAGCAGTACTTC.

As regards this clone: Other DNA sequences of this sample code for an identical CDR3. This chain uses TRBV7-9 with TRBJ1-2, with unresolved D. This CDR3 region has 16 residues. Germline loops: CDR1 SEHNR, CDR2 FQNEAQ (reference sequence). V lost 0 bases and J 0 bases, leaving 11 bases between the germline ends. As DNA, the CDR3 is TGTGCCAGCAGCTTAGCGGCAGCAACCTCTAACTATGGCTACACCTTC. This codes for CASSLAAATSNYGYTF. The variable domain in full, completed from reference TRBV7-9 and TRBJ1-2, reads DTGVSQNPRHKITKRGQNVTFRCDPISEHNRLYWYRQTLGQGPEFLTYFQNEAQLEKSRLLSDRFSAERPKGSFSTLEIQRTEQGDSAMYLCASSLAAATSNYGYTFGSGTRLTVV.

The gene calls are TRBV6-5 and TRBJ1-1, with 8 positions matching TRBD1. Losses at the gene ends were 6 bases for V and 0 bases for J; bases not matched to a gene: 3. CDR3 length equals 14 residues. The V gene's germline CDR1 is MNHEY and CDR2 SVGAGI. The CDR3 DNA is TGTGCCAGCAGGGACAGGGAATTGAACACTGAAGCTTTCTTT. Translating it yields CASRDRELNTEAFF.

The chain links TRBV25-1 to TRBJ2-1; D is uncertain. Looked up from germline, CDR1 is MGHDK and CDR2 is SYGVNS. V gave up 4 bases and J gave up 10 bases, with 17 bases separating them. The CDR3 runs 14 residues. CDR3 sequence: CASSVGRPTREQFF. CDR3 in DNA: TGTGCCAGCAGTGTCGGACGGCCAACCCGCGAGCAGTTCTTC.

This clone was detected a few times. The chain combines TRBV3-1 (or the pseudogene TRBV3-2) with TRBJ2-2, with D unclear. V was clipped by 0 bases and J by 1 base, with 3 bases between them. Germline assignment: CDR1 LGHDT and CDR2 YNNKEL (reference sequence). This CDR3 is 14 amino acids long. In nucleotides, the CDR3 is TGTGCCAGCAGCCAAGAGGGGAACACCGGGGAGCTGTTTTTT. It specifies CASSQEGNTGELFF.

This chain connects TRBV19 to TRBJ1-6; the match to TRBD1 covers 8 bases. CDR3 length: 17 residues. V lost 6 bases to trimming and J lost 0 bases; unmatched junction nucleotides: 7. Germline CDR1 is LNHDA and CDR2 is SQIVND (reference sequence). The CDR3 coding sequence is TGTGCCAGTAGGGACAGGGCGTCGAGCTCCTATAATTCACCCCTCCACTTT. This gives the protein CASRDRASSSYNSPLHF.

This clone was observed a handful of times. J is TRBJ1-4 and V is TRBV9; D gene ambiguous. Germline CDR1 and CDR2: SGDLS and YYNGEE. Trimming removed 1 base at V and 7 bases at J, with 14 bases between. This CDR3 contains 15 residues. In DNA, the CDR3 is TGTGCCAGCAGCGTATCATTAACGAGAGTTGAAAAACTGTTTTTT. Protein sequence: CASSVSLTRVEKLFF.

This clone was observed a single time. V and J are TRBV6-5 and TRBJ2-7, with TRBD2 matching over 8 bases. V dropped 10 bases and J dropped 5; count of bases not matched to a gene: 13. This CDR3 region has 14 residues. Germline values: CDR1 MNHEY, CDR2 SVGAGI. CDR3 amino acids: CATCPLAGGHEQYF. The CDR3 nucleotides read TGTGCCACCTGCCCGCTCGCGGGAGGCCACGAGCAGTACTTC.

This chain joins TRBV6-1 and TRBJ2-7; 9 nucleotides line up with TRBD2. The junction had 3 bases not matched to a gene; V was cut back by 3 bases and J by 3 bases. Germline CDR1 MNHNS, CDR2 SASEGT. The CDR3 totals 14 residues. CDR3 DNA sequence: TGTGCCAGCAGTGAGGGACTAGCAGTCTACGAGCAGTACTTC. Translated, it gives CASSEGLAVYEQYF.

Note on this clone: Relative to the germline gene, one junction end is altered; a read error may explain this. The chain has TRBV5-1 and TRBJ2-1, with TRBD2 matching 12 bases. In germline, CDR1 is SGHRS, CDR2 YFSETQ. The CDR3 consists of 13 residues. The CDR3 nucleotides are TGCGCCAGCAGCCCGAGTCTAGCGGGAGGGAGCATCTTC. Its translation is CASSPSLAGGSIF. Drawing the rest from reference TRBV5-1 and TRBJ2-1, the complete variable domain is KAGVTQTPRYLIKTRGQQVTLSCSPISGHRSVSWYQQTPGQGLQFLFEYFSETQRNKGNFPGRFSGRQFSNSRSEMNVSTLELGDSALYLCASSPSLAGGSIFGPGTRLTVL.

This chain links TRBV21-1 with TRBJ2-2; the D call TRBD1 from the table was never checked on the DNA. TRBV21-1 is listed as a pseudogene. The CDR3 is made up of 19 amino acids. The CDR3 spells CASSKAQAGPTLNTGELFF. CDR3 in DNA: TGTGCCAGCAGCAAAGCGCAGGCAGGCCCCACCTTAAACACCGGGGAGCTGTTTTTT.